Sequencing of this T cell receptor beta chain was carried out in a study of identical twins. Trimming removed 5 bases from V and 2 bases from J, with 10 bases in between. This CDR3 comprises 14 residues. CDR1 MNHEY and CDR2 SMNVEV come from the germline V gene (reference sequence). This clonotype was detected ten times or more. TCRdb reprocessed the 5' RACE reads with MiXCR, giving one entry per CDR3 protein. The sample lists about 700,000 distinct CDR3 sequences, around 6.1% occurring once. The source material was naive T cells sorted from blood. The V gene is TRBV27, the J gene TRBJ1-5; D is unresolved. This clonotype was sampled from a young man in good health. Written as DNA, the CDR3 is TGTGCCAGCAGTCCATCAGGAGGCAATCAGCCCCAGCATTTT. Translated: CASSPSGGNQPQHF.